A selection of T cell receptor beta chains follows, all from one sample in a study of control samples from healthy donors and cancer patients. Libraries were prepared by immunoSEQ multiplex PCR; TCRdb keeps only in-frame clonotypes and omits some of them. The sample lists 30,000 to 40,000 clones; about 94% were seen once. What was sequenced was PBMCs. These receptors originate from a man between 40 and 49 years old with colorectal cancer. Both conserved end residues are part of each CDR3. A D gene is named only where the DNA matches it firmly. Size is stated for part of the rows, as once, few or many counts, or as a class when the clone is expanded.

V gene	J gene	D gene	clone size	CDR3 protein	CDR3 DNA
TRBV4-1	TRBJ1-2	TRBD1	NA	CASSQDQGRGRRVHGYTF	TGCGCCAGCAGCCAAGATCAGGGCAGGGGGAGGCGGGTTCATGGCTACACCTTC
TRBV14	TRBJ2-7	TRBD1	once	CASSLLGTGAAEEQYF	TGTGCCAGCAGCCTTTTAGGGACAGGGGCCGCGGAGGAGCAGTACTTC
TRBV6-5	TRBJ2-7	TRBD1	NA	CASKDRGASYEQYF	TGTGCCAGTAAGGACAGGGGGGCCTCCTACGAGCAGTACTTC
TRBV14	TRBJ2-2	TRBD2	NA	CASSQVPSGTGELFF	TGTGCCAGCAGCCAAGTACCTAGCGGGACCGGGGAGCTGTTTTTT
TRBV27	TRBJ2-7	NA	NA	CASSSGPEQYF	TGTGCCAGCAGTTCCGGCCCGGAGCAGTACTTC
TRBV7-9	TRBJ1-4	NA	once	CASSLASWVAGEKLFF	TGTGCCAGCAGCTTAGCGTCATGGGTCGCGGGCGAAAAACTGTTTTTT
TRBV5-6	TRBJ1-3	NA	NA	CASSWTSGNTIYF	TGTGCCAGCAGCTGGACATCTGGAAACACCATATATTTT
TRBV11-2	TRBJ2-1	NA	once	CASSLSGDGIYNEQFF	TGTGCCAGCAGCTTATCAGGGGATGGGATTTACAATGAGCAGTTCTTC
TRBV7-2	TRBJ2-3	NA	NA	CASSLSGSDTQYF	TGTGCCAGCAGCTTATCCGGCAGCGATACGCAGTATTTT
TRBV7-3	TRBJ1-6	TRBD1	NA	CASSYGTANSPLHF	TGTGCCAGCAGCTATGGGACAGCCAATTCACCCCTCCACTTT